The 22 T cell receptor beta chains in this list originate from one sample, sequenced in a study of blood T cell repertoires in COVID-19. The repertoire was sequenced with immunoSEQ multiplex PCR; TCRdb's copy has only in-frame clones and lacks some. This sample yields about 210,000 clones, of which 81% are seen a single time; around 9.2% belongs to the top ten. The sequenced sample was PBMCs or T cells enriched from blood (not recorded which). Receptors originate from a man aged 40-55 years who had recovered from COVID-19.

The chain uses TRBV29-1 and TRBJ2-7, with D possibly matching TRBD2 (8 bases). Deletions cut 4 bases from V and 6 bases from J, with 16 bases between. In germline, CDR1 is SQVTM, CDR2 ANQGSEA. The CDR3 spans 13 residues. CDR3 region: CSVGHSGTAEQYF. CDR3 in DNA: TGCAGCGTTGGACATAGCGGGACAGCCGAGCAGTACTTC.

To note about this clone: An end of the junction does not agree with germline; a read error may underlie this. The CDR3 spells CASSYSIRLGLASSNEQFF. DNA for the CDR3: TGTGCCAGCAGTTACTCGATTCGTCTGGGACTAGCATCCTCCAATGAGCAGTTCTTC. The chain is built from TRBV6-2 or TRBV6-3 and TRBJ2-1; TRBD2 matches at 9 bases. The CDR3 extends over 19 amino acids. The germline CDR1 and CDR2 sequences are MNHEY and SVGEGT.

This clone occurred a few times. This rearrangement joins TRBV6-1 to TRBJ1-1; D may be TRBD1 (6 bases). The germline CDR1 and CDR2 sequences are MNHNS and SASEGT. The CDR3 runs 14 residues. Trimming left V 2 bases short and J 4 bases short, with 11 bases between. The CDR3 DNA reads TGTGCCAGCAGTGAAAGGGGGGGCGGCACTGAAGCTTTCTTT. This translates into CASSERGGGTEAFF.

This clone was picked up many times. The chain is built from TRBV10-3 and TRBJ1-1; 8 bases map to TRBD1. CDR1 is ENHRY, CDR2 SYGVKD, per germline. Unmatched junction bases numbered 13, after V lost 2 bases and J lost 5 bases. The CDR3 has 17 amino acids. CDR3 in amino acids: CAISELSSDRVKTEAFF. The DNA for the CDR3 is TGTGCCATCAGTGAGCTTTCATCGGACAGGGTAAAGACTGAAGCTTTCTTT.

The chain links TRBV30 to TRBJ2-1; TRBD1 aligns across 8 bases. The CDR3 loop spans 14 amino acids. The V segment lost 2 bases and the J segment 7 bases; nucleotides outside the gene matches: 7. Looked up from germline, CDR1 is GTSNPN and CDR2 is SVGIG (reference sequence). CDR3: CAWSPNRGSNEQFF. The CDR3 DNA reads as TGTGCCTGGAGTCCCAACAGGGGGTCGAATGAGCAGTTCTTC.

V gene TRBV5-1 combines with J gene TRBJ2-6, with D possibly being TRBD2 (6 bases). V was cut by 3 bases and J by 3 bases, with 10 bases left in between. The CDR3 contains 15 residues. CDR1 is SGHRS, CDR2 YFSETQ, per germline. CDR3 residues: CASSSLGGGANVLTF. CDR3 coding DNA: TGCGCCAGCAGCTCTTTGGGAGGTGGGGCCAACGTCCTGACTTTC.

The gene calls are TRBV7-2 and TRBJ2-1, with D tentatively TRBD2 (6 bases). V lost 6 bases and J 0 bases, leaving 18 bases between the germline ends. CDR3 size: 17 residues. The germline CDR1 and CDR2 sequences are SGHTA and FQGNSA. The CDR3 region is CASRRGLSGSSYNEQFF. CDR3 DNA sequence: TGTGCCAGCAGACGCGGACTTTCCGGGAGCTCCTACAATGAGCAGTTCTTC.

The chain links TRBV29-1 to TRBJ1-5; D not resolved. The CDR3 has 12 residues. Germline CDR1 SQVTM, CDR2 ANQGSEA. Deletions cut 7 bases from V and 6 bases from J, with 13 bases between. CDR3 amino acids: CSAGNPGQPQHF. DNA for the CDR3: TGCAGCGCCGGGAACCCGGGTCAGCCCCAGCATTTT.

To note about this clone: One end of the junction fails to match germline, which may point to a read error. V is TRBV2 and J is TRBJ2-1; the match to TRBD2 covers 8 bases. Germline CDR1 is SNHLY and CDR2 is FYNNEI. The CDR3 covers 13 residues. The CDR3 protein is CASSEALSGGVLF. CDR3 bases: TGTGCCAGCAGTGAAGCGTTAAGCGGGGGTGTCCTCTTC.

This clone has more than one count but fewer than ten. The CDR3 DNA reads as TGTGCCAGCATGAGGGTCGGGAACACCGGGGAGCTGTTTTTT. It specifies CASMRVGNTGELFF. The chain employs TRBV6-5 and TRBJ2-2, with D possibly TRBD2 on 5 matching bases. The CDR3 consists of 14 residues. Germline values: CDR1 MNHEY, CDR2 SVGAGI. Trimming left V 7 bases short and J 1 base short, with 10 bases between.

CDR3 protein: CASSLEDRGSSYNSPLHF. The CDR3 coding sequence is TGTGCCAGCAGCTTAGAAGACAGGGGGAGCTCCTATAATTCACCCCTCCACTTT. V and J are TRBV7-8 and TRBJ1-6; 9 bases agree with TRBD1. The germline gives CDR1 SGHVS, CDR2 FQNEAQ. The V and J ends lost 1 base and 0 bases, in that order; junction bases with no gene match: 4. The CDR3 extends over 18 amino acids.

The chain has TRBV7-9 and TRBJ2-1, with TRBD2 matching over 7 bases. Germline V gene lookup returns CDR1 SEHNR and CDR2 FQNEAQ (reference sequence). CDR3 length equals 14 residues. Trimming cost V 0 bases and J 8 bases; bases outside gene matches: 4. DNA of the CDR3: TGTGCCAGCAGCTTAGCGGGGGGGAAGGATGAGCAGTTCTTC. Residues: CASSLAGGKDEQFF.

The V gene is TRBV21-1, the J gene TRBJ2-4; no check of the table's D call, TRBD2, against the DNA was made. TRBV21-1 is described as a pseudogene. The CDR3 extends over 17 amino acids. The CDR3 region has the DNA TGTGCCAGCAGCAATCGGGAGAAGGAGGGGACCAAAAACATTCAGTACTTC. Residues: CASSNREKEGTKNIQYF.

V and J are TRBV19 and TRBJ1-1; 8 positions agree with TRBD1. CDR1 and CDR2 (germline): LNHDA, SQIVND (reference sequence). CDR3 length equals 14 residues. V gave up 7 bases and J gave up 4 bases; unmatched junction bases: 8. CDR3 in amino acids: CASTLGQGITEAFF. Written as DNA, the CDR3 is TGTGCCAGTACCCTAGGACAGGGAATCACTGAAGCTTTCTTT. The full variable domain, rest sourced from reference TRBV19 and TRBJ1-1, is DGGITQSPKYLFRKEGQNVTLSCEQNLNHDAMYWYRQDPGQGLRLIYYSQIVNDFQKGDIAEGYSVSREKKESFPLTVTSAQKNPTAFYLCASTLGQGITEAFFGQGTRLTVV.

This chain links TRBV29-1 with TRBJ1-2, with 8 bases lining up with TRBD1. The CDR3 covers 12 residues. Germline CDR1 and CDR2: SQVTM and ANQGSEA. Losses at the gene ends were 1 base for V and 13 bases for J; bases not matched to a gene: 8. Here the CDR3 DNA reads TGCAGCGTTGAAGTGCGGACAGGGTTATGCACCTTC. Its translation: CSVEVRTGLCTF.

The CDR3 region has the DNA TGTGCCAGCAGGGGACTAGCGGCGATCGGGGCCAACGTCCTGACTTTC. This sequence encodes CASRGLAAIGANVLTF. The gene calls are TRBV2 and TRBJ2-6; the match to TRBD2 covers 11 bases. This CDR3 comprises 16 residues. Germline assignment: CDR1 SNHLY and CDR2 FYNNEI. Trimming cost V 6 bases and J 4 bases; bases outside gene matches: 5.

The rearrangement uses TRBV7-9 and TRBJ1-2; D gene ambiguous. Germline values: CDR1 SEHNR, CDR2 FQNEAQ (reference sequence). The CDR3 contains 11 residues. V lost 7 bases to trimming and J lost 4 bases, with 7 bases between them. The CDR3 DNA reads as TGTGCCAGCACAGACACCTATGGCTACACCTTC. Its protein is CASTDTYGYTF.

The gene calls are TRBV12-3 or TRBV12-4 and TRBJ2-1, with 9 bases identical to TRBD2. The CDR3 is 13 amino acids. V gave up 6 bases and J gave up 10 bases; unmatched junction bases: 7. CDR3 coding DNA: TGTGCCAGCAGACTATATCTAGCGGGAGAGCAGTTCTTC. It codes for CASRLYLAGEQFF.

The CDR3 spells CASSLGLINQPQHF. The CDR3 region has the DNA TGTGCCAGCAGTTTGGGACTGATCAATCAGCCCCAGCATTTT. The J gene is TRBJ1-5, the V gene TRBV28, with D possibly matching TRBD1 (5 bases). The CDR3 length is 14 residues. Germline lookup yields CDR1 MDHEN and CDR2 SYDVKM. The ends were cut back, 3 bases at V and 3 bases at J, with 9 bases in the middle.

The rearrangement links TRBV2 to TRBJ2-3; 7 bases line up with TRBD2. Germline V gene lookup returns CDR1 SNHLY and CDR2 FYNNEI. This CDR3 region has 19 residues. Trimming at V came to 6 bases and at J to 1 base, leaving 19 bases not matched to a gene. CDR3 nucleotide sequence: TGTGCCAGCAGCGGAACGGGAAGCCGCACTAGCGAACGCACAGATACGCAGTATTTT. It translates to CASSGTGSRTSERTDTQYF.

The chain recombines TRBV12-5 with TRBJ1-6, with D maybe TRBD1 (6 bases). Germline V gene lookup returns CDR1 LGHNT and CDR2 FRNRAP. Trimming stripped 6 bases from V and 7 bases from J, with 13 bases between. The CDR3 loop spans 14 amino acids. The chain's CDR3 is CASGRDRTNSPLHF. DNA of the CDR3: TGTGCTAGTGGACGCGACAGGACCAATTCACCCCTCCACTTT.

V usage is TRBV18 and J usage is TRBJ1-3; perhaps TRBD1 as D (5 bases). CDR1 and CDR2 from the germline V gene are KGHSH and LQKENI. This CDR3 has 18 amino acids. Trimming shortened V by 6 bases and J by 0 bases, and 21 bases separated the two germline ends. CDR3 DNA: TGTGCCAGCTCCACTAACTATCGTGACAGCATCTCTGGAAACACCATATATTTT. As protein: CASSTNYRDSISGNTIYF.